The clone carrying this T cell receptor beta chain was recorded at least ten times. Its antigen is not known. The data belong to a study of neurological immune-mediated disorders. The team produced cDNA through 5'RACE using 10-nucleotide random UMIs. TCRdb fed the 5' RACE reads into MiXCR, producing one record per CDR3 protein. This sample has about 30,000 distinct CDR3 sequences, with around 5.9% found just once. General study points: No CDR3 amino acid sequences were shared by expanded clones across subjects, suggesting private repertoires in all groups. HTLV-1-associated myelopathy showed the most TCR clonal expansion; multiple sclerosis the least, below healthy controls.

Germline V gene data show CDR1 as MNHEY and CDR2 as SMNVEV (reference sequence). V shed 7 bases, J shed 3 bases, and the junction held 5 bases outside the gene matches. This CDR3 contains 13 residues. This chain joins TRBV27 and TRBJ2-7, with 8 bases fitting TRBD2. Source material: CD4+ T cells from blood. This TCR came from a woman in her forties or fifties in good health. Here the CDR3 reads CASTGGGRYEQYF. CDR3 nucleotide sequence: TGTGCCAGCACGGGGGGGGGCCGCTACGAGCAGTACTTC.